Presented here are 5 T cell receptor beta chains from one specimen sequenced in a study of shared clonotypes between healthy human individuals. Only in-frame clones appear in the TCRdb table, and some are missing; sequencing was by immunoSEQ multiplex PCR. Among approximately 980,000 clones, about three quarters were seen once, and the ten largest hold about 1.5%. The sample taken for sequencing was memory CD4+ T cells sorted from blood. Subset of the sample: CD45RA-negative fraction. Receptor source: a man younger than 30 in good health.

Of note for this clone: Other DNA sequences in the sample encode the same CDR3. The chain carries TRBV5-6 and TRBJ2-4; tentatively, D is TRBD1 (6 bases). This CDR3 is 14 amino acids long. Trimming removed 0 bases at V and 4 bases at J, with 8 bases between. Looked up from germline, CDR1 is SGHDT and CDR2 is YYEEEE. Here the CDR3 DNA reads TGTGCCAGCAGCTTGGGGGGGCCGAAAAACATTCAGTACTTC. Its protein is CASSLGGPKNIQYF.

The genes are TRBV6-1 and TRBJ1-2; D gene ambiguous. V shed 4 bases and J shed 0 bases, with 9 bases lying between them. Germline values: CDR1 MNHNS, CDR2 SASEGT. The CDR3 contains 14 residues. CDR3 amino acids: CASSVMGTNYGYTF. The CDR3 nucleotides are TGTGCCAGCAGTGTAATGGGAACTAACTATGGCTACACCTTC.

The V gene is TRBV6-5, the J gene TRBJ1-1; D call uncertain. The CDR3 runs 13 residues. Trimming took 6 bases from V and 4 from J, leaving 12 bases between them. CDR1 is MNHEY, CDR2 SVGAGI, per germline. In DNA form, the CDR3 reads TGTGCCAGCAGAGACCATATAACCACTGAAGCTTTCTTT. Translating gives CASRDHITTEAFF.

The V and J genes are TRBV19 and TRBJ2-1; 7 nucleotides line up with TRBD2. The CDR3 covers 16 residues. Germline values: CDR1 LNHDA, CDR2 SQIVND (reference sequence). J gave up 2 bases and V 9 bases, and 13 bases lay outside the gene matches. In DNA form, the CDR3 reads TGTGCCAGCAGAGTTTGGGAGGGAGGGCCCTACAATGAGCAGTTCTTC. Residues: CASRVWEGGPYNEQFF.

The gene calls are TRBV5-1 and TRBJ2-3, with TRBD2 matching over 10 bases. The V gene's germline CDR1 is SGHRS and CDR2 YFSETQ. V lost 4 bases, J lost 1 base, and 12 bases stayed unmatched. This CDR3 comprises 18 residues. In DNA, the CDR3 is TGCGCCAGCAGCCACGGACTAGCGGTACAGGTGGGCACAGATACGCAGTATTTT. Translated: CASSHGLAVQVGTDTQYF.